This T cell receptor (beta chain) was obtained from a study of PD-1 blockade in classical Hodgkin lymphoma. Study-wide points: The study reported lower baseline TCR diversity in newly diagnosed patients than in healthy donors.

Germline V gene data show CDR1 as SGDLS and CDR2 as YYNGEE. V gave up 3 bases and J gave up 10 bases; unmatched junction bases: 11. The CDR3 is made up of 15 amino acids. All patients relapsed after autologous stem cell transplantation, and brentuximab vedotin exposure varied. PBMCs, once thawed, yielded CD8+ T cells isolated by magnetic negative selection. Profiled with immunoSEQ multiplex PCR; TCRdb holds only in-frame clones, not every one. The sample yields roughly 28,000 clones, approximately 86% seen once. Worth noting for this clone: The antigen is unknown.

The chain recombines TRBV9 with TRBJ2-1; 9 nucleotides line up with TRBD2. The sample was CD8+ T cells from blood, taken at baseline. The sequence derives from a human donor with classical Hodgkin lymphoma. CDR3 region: CASSADSGRVEEQFF. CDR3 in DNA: TGTGCCAGCAGCGCGGATAGCGGGAGAGTGGAGGAGCAGTTCTTC.